This TCR beta chain is from a study of CXCR3-negative and CXCR3-positive naive CD8 T cells. The libraries of TRB cDNA were constructed through 5' RACE using UMI labels. Using the 5' RACE reads, TCRdb records one entry per CDR3 protein without DNA. The ten most abundant clones cover roughly 0.59% of a sample with some 120,000 distinct CDR3 sequences. Whole-study results and caveats: Diversity was high in both naive subsets and much lower in memory cells. Against CXCR3-negative naive cells, CXCR3-positive naive cells showed more hydrophobic TRB CDR3s.

As to this clonotype: The antigen is undetermined.

The CDR3 covers 11 residues. The V gene's germline CDR1 is SEHNR and CDR2 FQNEAQ (reference sequence). The authors gated naive CD8+ T cells as CD45RO-CCR7+CD27+CD95-. Specimen: naive CXCR3+ CD8+ T cells from blood. Subset reported: CD45RO-CCR7+CD27+CD95- naive CD8+ T cells expressing CXCR3 (TNR3+). This clonotype originated in a human donor in good health. Some clones in this sample may be carry-over from other donors' samples. V is TRBV7-9 and J is TRBJ2-7; TCRdb calls TRBD1, which cannot be checked without DNA. The CDR3 spells CASSLEGSQYF.